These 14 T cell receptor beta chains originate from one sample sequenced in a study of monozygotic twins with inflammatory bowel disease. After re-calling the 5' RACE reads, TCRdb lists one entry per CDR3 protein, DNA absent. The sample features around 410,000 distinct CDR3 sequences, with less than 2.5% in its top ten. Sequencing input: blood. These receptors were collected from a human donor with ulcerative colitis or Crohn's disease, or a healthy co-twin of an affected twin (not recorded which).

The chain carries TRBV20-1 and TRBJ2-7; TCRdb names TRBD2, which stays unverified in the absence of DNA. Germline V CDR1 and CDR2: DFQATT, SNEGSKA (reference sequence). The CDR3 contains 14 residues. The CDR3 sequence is CSALGTSGTYEQYF.

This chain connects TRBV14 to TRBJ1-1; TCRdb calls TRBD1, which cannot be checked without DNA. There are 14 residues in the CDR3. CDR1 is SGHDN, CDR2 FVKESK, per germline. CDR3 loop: CASSRPGGGTEAFF.

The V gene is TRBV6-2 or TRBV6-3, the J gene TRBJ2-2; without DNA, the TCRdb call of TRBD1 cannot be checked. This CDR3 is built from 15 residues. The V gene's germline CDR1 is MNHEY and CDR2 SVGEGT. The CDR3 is CASSHGGQRDRELFF.

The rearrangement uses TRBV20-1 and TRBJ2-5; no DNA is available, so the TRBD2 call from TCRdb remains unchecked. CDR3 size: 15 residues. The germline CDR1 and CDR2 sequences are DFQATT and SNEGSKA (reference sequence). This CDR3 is CSASGLAGGQETQYF.

CDR3 sequence: CASSLGNRGSYEQYF. This chain joins TRBV7-2 and TRBJ2-7. This CDR3 spans 15 amino acids. Germline V gene data show CDR1 as SGHTA and CDR2 as FQGNSA.

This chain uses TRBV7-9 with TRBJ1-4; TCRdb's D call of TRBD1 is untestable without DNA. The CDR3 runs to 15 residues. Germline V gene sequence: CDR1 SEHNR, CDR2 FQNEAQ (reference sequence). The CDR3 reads CASSLRTGANEKLFF.

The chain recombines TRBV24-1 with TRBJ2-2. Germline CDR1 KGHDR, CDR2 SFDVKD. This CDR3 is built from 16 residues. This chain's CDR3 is CATSDGSTANTGELFF.

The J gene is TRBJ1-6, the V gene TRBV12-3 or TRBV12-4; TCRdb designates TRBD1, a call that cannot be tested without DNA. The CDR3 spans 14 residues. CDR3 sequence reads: CASRLTGDNSPLHF.

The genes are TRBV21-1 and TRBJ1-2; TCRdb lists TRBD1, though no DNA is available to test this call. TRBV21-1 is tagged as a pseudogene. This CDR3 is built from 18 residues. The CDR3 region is CASSKSGARGFDNYGYTF.

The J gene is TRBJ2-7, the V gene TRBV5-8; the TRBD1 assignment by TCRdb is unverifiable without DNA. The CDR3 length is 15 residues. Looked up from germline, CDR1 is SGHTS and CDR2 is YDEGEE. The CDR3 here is CASSWGEGAIYEQYF.

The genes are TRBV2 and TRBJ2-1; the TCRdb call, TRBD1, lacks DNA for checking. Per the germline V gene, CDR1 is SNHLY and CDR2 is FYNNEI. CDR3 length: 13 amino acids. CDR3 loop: CASSEPDSNEQFF.

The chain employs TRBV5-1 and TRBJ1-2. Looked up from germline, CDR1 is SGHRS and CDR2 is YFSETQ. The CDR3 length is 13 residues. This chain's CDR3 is CASSYSFSYGYTF.

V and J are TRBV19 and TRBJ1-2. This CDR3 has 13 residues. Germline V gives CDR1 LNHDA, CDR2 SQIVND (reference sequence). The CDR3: CASSDRGKRGYTF.

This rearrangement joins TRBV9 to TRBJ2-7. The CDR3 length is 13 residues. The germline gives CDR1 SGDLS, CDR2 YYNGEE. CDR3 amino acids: CASSGGSLGEQYF.